The 5 T cell receptor beta chains below were found in one sample sequenced in a study of human T cells and chemical hapten exposure. Indicated time point: pre-sensitization, week 0. Treatment described: therapeutic diphenylcyclopropenone sensitization with weekly scalp DPC. The authors extracted total RNA from unfractionated whole blood. One entry per CDR3 protein results from TCRdb running MiXCR on the RACE reads. The data hold some 57,000 distinct CDR3 sequences, with roughly a tenth observed a single time. This sample comprised whole blood, obtained in connection with sensitization to the hapten diphenylcyclopropenone (DPC). The receptors derive from a woman aged 25-40 years with alopecia areata. Some clones in this sample may be carry-over from other donors' samples.

This clonotype was seen many times. Its ends do not fully match the called genes, so a read error is possible. This sequence joins TRBV5-1 and TRBJ2-5; D not certain. The CDR3 runs 11 residues. The germline CDR1 and CDR2 sequences are SGHRS and YFSETQ. DNA of the CDR3: TGTGCCAGCAGTTACCAAGAGACCCAGTACTTC. Translated, it gives CASSYQETQYF.

The sample holds a few counts of this clonotype. The chain links TRBV11-2 to TRBJ1-1; TRBD1 aligns across 7 bases. The trim removed 5 bases at V and 1 base at J, leaving 4 bases unmatched. The length of the CDR3 is 14 residues. CDR1 and CDR2 from the germline V gene are SGHAT and FQNNGV. In nucleotides, the CDR3 is TGTGCCAGCAGCCGCAGGGGGAGGAACACTGAAGCTTTCTTT. Translated: CASSRRGRNTEAFF.

Many counts were recorded for this clonotype. The chain combines TRBV29-1 with TRBJ1-5, with D tentatively TRBD1 (5 bases). This CDR3 has 13 residues. V was shortened by 6 bases and J by 0 bases, with 9 bases between the two germline ends. Germline V CDR1 and CDR2: SQVTM, ANQGSEA. This CDR3 reads CSVGTDSNQPQHF. CDR3 coding DNA: TGCAGCGTCGGGACGGATAGCAATCAGCCCCAGCATTTT.

The chain couples TRBV7-8 to TRBJ2-7; D not resolved. Germline V gene data show CDR1 as SGHVS and CDR2 as FQNEAQ. V was shortened by 4 bases and J by 0 bases, with 4 bases between the two germline ends. CDR3 size: 12 residues. The CDR3 here is CASSSNSYEQYF. CDR3 bases: TGTGCCAGCAGCTCAAACTCCTACGAGCAGTACTTC.

This clonotype occurred many times. This chain uses TRBV29-1 with TRBJ2-3; no reliable D call. V lost 4 bases, J lost 2 bases, and 10 bases lay in between. CDR1 is SQVTM, CDR2 ANQGSEA, per germline. The CDR3 contains 13 residues. The CDR3 nucleotides are TGCAGCGTTGGGATGCAGATCACAGATACGCAGTATTTT. It translates to CSVGMQITDTQYF.